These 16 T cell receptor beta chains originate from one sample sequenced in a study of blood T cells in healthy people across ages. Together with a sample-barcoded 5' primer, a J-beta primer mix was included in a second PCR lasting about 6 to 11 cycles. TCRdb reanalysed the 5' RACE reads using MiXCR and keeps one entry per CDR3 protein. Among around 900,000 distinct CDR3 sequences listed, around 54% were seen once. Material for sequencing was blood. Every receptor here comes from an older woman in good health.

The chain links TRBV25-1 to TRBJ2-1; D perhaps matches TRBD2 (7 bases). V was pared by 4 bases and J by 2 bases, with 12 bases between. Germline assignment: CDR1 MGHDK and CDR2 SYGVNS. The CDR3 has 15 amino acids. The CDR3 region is CASSVTGRAYNEQFF. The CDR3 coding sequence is TGTGCCAGCAGTGTAACAGGGAGGGCCTACAATGAGCAGTTCTTC.

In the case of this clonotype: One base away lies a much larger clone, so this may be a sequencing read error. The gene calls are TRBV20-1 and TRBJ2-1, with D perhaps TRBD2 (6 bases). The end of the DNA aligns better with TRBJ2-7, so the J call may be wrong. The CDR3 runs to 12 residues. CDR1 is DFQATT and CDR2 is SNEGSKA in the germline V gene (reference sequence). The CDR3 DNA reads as TGCAGTACCCAGGGACTCACCAATGAGCAGTACTTC. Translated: CSTQGLTNEQYF.

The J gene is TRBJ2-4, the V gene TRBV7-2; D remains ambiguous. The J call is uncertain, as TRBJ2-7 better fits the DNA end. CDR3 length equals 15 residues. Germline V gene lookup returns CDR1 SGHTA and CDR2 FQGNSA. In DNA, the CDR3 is TGTGCCAGCAGCTTAGTGTCAGATGGGGCCTACGAGCAGTACTTC. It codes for CASSLVSDGAYEQYF.

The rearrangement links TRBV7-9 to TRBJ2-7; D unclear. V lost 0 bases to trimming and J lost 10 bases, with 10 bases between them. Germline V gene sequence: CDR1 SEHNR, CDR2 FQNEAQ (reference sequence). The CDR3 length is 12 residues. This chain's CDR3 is CASSLAGEAQYF. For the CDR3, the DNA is TGTGCCAGCAGCTTAGCCGGAGAGGCCCAGTACTTC.

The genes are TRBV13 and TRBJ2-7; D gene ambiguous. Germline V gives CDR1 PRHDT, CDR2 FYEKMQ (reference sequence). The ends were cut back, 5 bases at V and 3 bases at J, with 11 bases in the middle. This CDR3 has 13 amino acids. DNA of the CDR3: TGTGCCAGCAGCCACAGCTCGGACTACGAGCAGTACTTC. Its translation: CASSHSSDYEQYF.

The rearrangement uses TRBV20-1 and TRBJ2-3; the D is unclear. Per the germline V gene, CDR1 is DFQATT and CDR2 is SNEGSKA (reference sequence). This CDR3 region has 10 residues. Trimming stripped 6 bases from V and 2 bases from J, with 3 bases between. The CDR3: CSANTDTQYF. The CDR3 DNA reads TGCAGTGCAAACACAGATACGCAGTATTTT.

The CDR3: CASSLARAGAIYNEQFF. The CDR3 DNA reads as TGTGCCAGCAGCTTAGCGCGGGCGGGAGCGATCTACAATGAGCAGTTCTTC. The rearrangement joins TRBV7-9 to TRBJ2-1; 7 bases are a match to TRBD2. J lost 3 bases, V lost 0 bases, and 8 bases had no gene match. The germline V gene encodes CDR1 SEHNR and CDR2 FQNEAQ (reference sequence). The CDR3 runs to 17 residues.

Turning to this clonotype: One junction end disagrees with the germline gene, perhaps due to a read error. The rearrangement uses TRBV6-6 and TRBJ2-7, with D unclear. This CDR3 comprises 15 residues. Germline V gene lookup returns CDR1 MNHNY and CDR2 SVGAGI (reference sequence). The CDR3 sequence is CANSYGTVNHYEQYF. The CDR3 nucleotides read TGTGCCAACAGTTACGGTACCGTAAATCACTACGAGCAGTACTTC.

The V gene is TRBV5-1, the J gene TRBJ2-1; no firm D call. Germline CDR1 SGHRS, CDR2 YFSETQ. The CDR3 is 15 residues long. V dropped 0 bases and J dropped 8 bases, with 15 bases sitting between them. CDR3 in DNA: TGCGCCAGCAGCTTGGCCGTCTTAGTTTTGGATGAGCAGTTCTTC. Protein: CASSLAVLVLDEQFF.

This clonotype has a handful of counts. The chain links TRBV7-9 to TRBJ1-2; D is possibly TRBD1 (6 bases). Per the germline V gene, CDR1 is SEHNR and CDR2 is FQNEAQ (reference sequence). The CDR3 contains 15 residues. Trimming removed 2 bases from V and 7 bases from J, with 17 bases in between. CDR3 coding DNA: TGTGCCAGCAGCTTATCCGGGACAAAGTTATTTGGCTACACCTTC. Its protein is CASSLSGTKLFGYTF.

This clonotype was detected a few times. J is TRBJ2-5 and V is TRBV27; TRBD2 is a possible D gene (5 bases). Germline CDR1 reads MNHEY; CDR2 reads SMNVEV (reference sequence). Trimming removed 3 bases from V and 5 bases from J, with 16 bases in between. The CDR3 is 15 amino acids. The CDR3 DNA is TGTGCCAGCAGTTTCCTCCGGGGTACGGGGGAGACCCAGTACTTC. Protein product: CASSFLRGTGETQYF.

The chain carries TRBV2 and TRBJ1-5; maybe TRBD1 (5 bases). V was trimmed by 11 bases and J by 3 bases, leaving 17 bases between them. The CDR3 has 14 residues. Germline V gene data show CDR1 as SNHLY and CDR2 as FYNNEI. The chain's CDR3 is CAGNGGTFNQPQHF. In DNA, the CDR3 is TGTGCCGGCAACGGCGGGACCTTCAATCAGCCCCAGCATTTT.

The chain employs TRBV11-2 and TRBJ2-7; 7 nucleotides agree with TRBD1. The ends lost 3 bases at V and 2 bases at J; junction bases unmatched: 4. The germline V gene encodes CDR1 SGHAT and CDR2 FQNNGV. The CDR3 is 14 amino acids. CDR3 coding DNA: TGTGCCAGCAGCTTCTCCGACAGGGCCTACGAGCAGTACTTC. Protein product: CASSFSDRAYEQYF.

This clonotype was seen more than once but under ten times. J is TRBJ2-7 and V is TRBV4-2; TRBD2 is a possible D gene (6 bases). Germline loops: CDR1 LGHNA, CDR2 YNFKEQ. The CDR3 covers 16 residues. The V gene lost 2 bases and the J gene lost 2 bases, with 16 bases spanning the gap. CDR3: CASSQSSAPGAYEQYF. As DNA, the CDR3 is TGTGCCAGCAGCCAATCTAGCGCTCCTGGGGCCTACGAGCAGTACTTC.

The CDR3 protein is CASSQQQLAGRADTQYF. CDR3 bases: TGCGCCAGCAGCCAACAACAACTAGCGGGCAGGGCAGATACGCAGTATTTT. The J gene is TRBJ2-3, the V gene TRBV4-3; TRBD2 agrees at 9 bases. This CDR3 is 17 amino acids long. V gave up 2 bases and J gave up 4 bases; unmatched junction bases: 10. Germline CDR1 reads LGHNA; CDR2 reads YSLEER.

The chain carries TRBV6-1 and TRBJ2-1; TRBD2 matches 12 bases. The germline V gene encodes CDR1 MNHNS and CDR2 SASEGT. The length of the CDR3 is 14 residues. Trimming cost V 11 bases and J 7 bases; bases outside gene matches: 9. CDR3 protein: CAVATSGSNNEQFF. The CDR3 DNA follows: TGTGCCGTTGCGACTAGCGGGAGTAATAATGAGCAGTTCTTC.